The rows below give T cell receptor beta chains drawn from one sample of a study of blood T cell repertoires in COVID-19. This table comes from immunoSEQ multiplex PCR, and its TCRdb copy is limited to in-frame clones, with some not included. The sample consists of some 300,000 clones, around 87% of them appearing once. Material: peripheral blood. These receptors were collected from a man between 65 and 85 years old with acute or convalescent COVID-19. CDR3s include the opening cysteine and the closing phenylalanine or tryptophan. The D gene is left open where the match is weak. Rows give clone size only sometimes, using once, few, many, or a class for an expanded clone.

TRBJ2-5 TRBD1 TRBV5-1 NA CASSLGTNGQAETQYF TGCGCCAGCAGCTTGGGAACTAACGGACAGGCGGAGACCCAGTACTTC
TRBJ2-7 TRBD2 TRBV12-3/TRBV12-4 NA CASSRDYYEQYF TGTGCCAGCAGCCGGGACTACTACGAGCAGTACTTC
TRBJ1-5 TRBD1 TRBV5-1 NA CASSLNPGQGGQPQHF TGCGCCAGCAGCTTGAACCCGGGACAGGGGGGTCAGCCCCAGCATTTT
TRBJ2-7 NA TRBV6-5 NA CASSSDSRGRYEQYF TGTGCCAGCAGCTCAGACAGCAGAGGGAGGTACGAGCAGTACTTC
TRBJ1-1 NA TRBV28 few CASGGRLNTEAFF TGTGCCAGCGGGGGCAGGTTGAACACTGAAGCTTTCTTT
TRBJ1-2 NA TRBV12-3/TRBV12-4 NA CASSPGQIYGYTF TGTGCCAGCAGTCCCGGACAAATCTATGGCTACACCTTC
TRBJ1-2 TRBD1 TRBV5-1 NA CASSPRQGGDGYTF TGCGCCAGCAGCCCACGACAGGGGGGGGATGGCTACACCTTC
TRBJ2-7 TRBD2 TRBV27 NA CASGPSGRSMEQYF TGTGCCAGTGGGCCTAGCGGGAGAAGTATGGAGCAGTACTTC
TRBJ1-5 NA TRBV19 NA CASQATNSNQPQHF TGTGCCAGCCAGGCGACTAATAGCAATCAGCCCCAGCATTTT
TRBJ1-4 NA TRBV30 NA CAWSVQVREKLFF TGTGCCTGGAGTGTACAGGTTCGGGAAAAACTGTTTTTT
TRBJ2-1 TRBD2 TRBV7-2 NA CASSPFHPGGEQFF TGTGCCAGCAGCCCCTTCCACCCGGGGGGTGAGCAGTTCTTC
TRBJ1-2 NA TRBV19 NA CASTTVVQTYGYTF TGTGCCAGTACCACGGTCGTACAGACCTATGGCTACACCTTC
TRBJ1-1 NA TRBV6-6 NA CASSYTEANTEAFF TGTGCCAGCAGTTACACAGAAGCGAACACTGAAGCTTTCTTT
TRBJ2-5 NA TRBV30 few CAWSWREQETQYF TGTGCCTGGAGTTGGAGGGAGCAAGAGACCCAGTACTTC
TRBJ1-2 NA TRBV28 once CAILQVDYGYTF TGTGCCATCCTACAGGTGGACTATGGCTACACCTTC
TRBJ2-2 TRBD2 TRBV11-2 NA CASSLSLAGGKTGELFF TGTGCCAGCAGCTTATCACTAGCGGGGGGGAAGACCGGGGAGCTGTTTTTT
TRBJ1-1 NA TRBV3-1/TRBV3-2 once CASSQPGVGTEAFF TGTGCCAGCAGCCAACCAGGGGTGGGCACTGAAGCTTTCTTT
TRBJ1-6 NA TRBV18 NA CASSDRGTPYNSPLHF TGTGCCAGCTCCGATAGAGGGACACCGTATAATTCACCCCTCCACTTT
TRBJ2-1 NA TRBV30 once CAWNHQASLSYNEQFF TGTGCCTGGAACCACCAGGCCTCTCTTTCATACAATGAGCAGTTCTTC
TRBJ1-1 NA TRBV29-1 NA CSVESWGGTEAFF TGCAGCGTTGAGAGCTGGGGAGGTACTGAAGCTTTCTTT
TRBJ1-6 NA TRBV3-1/TRBV3-2 NA CASSLGHDNSPLHF TGTGCCAGCAGTCTTGGGCACGATAATTCACCCCTCCACTTT
TRBJ1-6 NA TRBV7-2 NA CASSSRVVNSPLHF TGTGCCAGCAGCTCCAGGGTGGTGAATTCACCCCTCCACTTT
TRBJ2-5 NA TRBV18 NA CASSPPGRETQYF TGTGCCAGCTCACCACCGGGGCGAGAGACCCAGTACTTC
TRBJ2-7 NA TRBV28 NA CASSFGRGPYEQYF TGTGCCAGCAGTTTTGGCAGGGGACCCTACGAGCAGTACTTC
TRBJ2-1 NA TRBV28 few CASSLVGGNNEQFF TGTGCCAGCAGTTTGGTCGGGGGAAACAATGAGCAGTTCTTC
TRBJ2-1 NA TRBV30 few CAWSRGRNEQFF TGTGCCTGGAGTAGGGGTCGGAATGAGCAGTTCTTC
TRBJ2-1 NA TRBV5-1 NA CASSPSAGEGDEQFF TGCGCCAGCAGCCCGTCCGCGGGGGAGGGGGATGAGCAGTTCTTC
TRBJ2-7 TRBD2 TRBV18 NA CASSPPSSGGYEQYF TGTGCCAGCTCACCCCCTTCTAGCGGGGGTTACGAGCAGTACTTC
TRBJ1-2 TRBD1 TRBV2 NA CASSEKGQRQYTF TGTGCCAGCAGTGAAAAGGGACAGAGACAGTACACCTTC
TRBJ2-1 TRBD1 TRBV7-9 NA CASSRYGQGPYNEQFF TGTGCCAGCAGCCGATATGGACAGGGGCCCTACAATGAGCAGTTCTTC
TRBJ1-5 NA TRBV10-2 NA CASSESYGVSGNQPQHF TGCGCCAGCAGTGAGTCTTACGGTGTTTCGGGTAATCAGCCCCAGCATTTT
TRBJ2-2 NA TRBV4-3 NA CASSQDGGNTGELFF TGCGCCAGCAGCCAAGACGGGGGTAACACCGGGGAGCTGTTTTTT
TRBJ2-3 TRBD2 TRBV4-2 NA CASSQEVSGGITDTQYF TGTGCCAGCAGCCAAGAGGTTAGCGGGGGGATCACAGATACGCAGTATTTT
TRBJ1-2 NA TRBV30 NA CAWSTGIQGYTF TGTGCCTGGAGCACAGGGATTCAGGGCTACACCTTC
TRBJ2-3 TRBD2 TRBV28 NA CASRREGITDTQYF TGTGCCAGTCGGCGGGAGGGGATCACAGATACGCAGTATTTT
TRBJ2-3 NA TRBV20-1 NA CSASTLPITDTQYF TGCAGTGCTAGTACCCTTCCTATCACAGATACGCAGTATTTT